One sample yielded the 27 T cell receptor beta chains listed below, sequenced in a study of monozygotic twins with inflammatory bowel disease. TCRdb re-called the 5' RACE reads, yielding one record per CDR3 amino acid sequence without DNA. This sample lists some 440,000 distinct CDR3 sequences; its ten largest clones have 2% to 2.5%. The sample consisted of blood. These receptors originate from a human donor with ulcerative colitis or Crohn's disease, or a healthy co-twin of an affected twin (not recorded which).

This sequence joins TRBV6-6 and TRBJ1-5. This CDR3 contains 13 residues. Looked up from germline, CDR1 is MNHNY and CDR2 is SVGAGI (reference sequence). The CDR3 protein is CASTPWDNQPQHF.

This chain joins TRBV9 and TRBJ2-3; absent DNA, TCRdb's TRBD2 call cannot be checked. This CDR3 contains 17 residues. Germline assignment: CDR1 SGDLS and CDR2 YYNGEE. CDR3 sequence reads: CASSVRRGPSPTDTQYF.

The V call is TRBV29-1, the J call TRBJ2-3. The germline CDR1 and CDR2 sequences are SQVTM and ANQGSEA. The CDR3 loop spans 11 amino acids. Here the CDR3 reads CSVVWADTQYF.

The CDR3 sequence is CASSRRGKAMNTEAFF. The rearrangement links TRBV5-5 to TRBJ1-1. CDR1 is SGHKS, CDR2 YYEKEE, per germline (reference sequence). The CDR3 is 16 residues long.

V gene TRBV25-1 combines with J gene TRBJ1-3; the D gene TCRdb calls, TRBD1, cannot be checked with no DNA. CDR1 and CDR2 from the germline V gene are MGHDK and SYGVNS. The CDR3 loop spans 14 amino acids. This CDR3 reads CASRNTQGPDTIYF.

The chain has TRBV6-6 and TRBJ1-1; the TCRdb call, TRBD1, lacks DNA for checking. The CDR3 totals 11 residues. Germline-derived CDR1 and CDR2 are MNHNY and SVGAGI (reference sequence). The CDR3 protein is CASRQGTEAFF.

This sequence joins TRBV7-8 and TRBJ2-3; the TCRdb D gene call, TRBD2, has no DNA to confirm it. CDR3 length: 15 residues. In germline, CDR1 is SGHVS, CDR2 FQNEAQ. CDR3: CASSLLAGELDTQYF.

The chain has TRBV7-3 and TRBJ2-7; TCRdb's D call, TRBD1, is unchecked because there is no DNA. From germline, CDR1 is SGHTA and CDR2 FQGTGA. The CDR3 spans 14 residues. The CDR3 reads CASSSSTGIDEQYF.

The V gene is TRBV6-5, the J gene TRBJ2-3; lacking DNA, the TRBD1 call made by TCRdb goes unchecked. The CDR3 is 13 residues long. Germline CDR1 MNHEY, CDR2 SVGAGI. CDR3 sequence reads: CASMRGEEDTQYF.

The V gene is TRBV6-2 or TRBV6-3, the J gene TRBJ1-5. CDR1 and CDR2 from the germline V gene are MNHEY and SVGEGT. The CDR3 has 12 residues. The CDR3 protein is CASKDGNQPQHF.

This chain uses TRBV12-3 or TRBV12-4 with TRBJ1-1; TCRdb selects TRBD1, and the lack of DNA leaves this call unchecked. This CDR3 contains 14 residues. The CDR3 sequence is CASILGGGGTEAFF.

This chain connects TRBV3-1 to TRBJ2-3; the D call of TRBD2 rests on TCRdb alone, since no DNA is present to check it. Germline V gives CDR1 LGHDT, CDR2 YNNKEL (reference sequence). CDR3 size: 18 residues. The CDR3 loop reads CASSQGVSGVYGTDTQYF.

V is TRBV18 and J is TRBJ2-1; TCRdb designates TRBD2, a call that cannot be tested without DNA. Germline CDR1 reads KGHSH; CDR2 reads LQKENI. This CDR3 is built from 14 residues. CDR3 region: CASSPLRDGDEQFF.

This rearrangement joins TRBV5-1 to TRBJ2-5. Germline assignment: CDR1 SGHRS and CDR2 YFSETQ. The length of the CDR3 is 12 residues. CDR3 sequence reads: CASSLGLETQYF.

The chain carries TRBV7-2 and TRBJ1-1; TCRdb's D call, TRBD1, is unchecked because there is no DNA. CDR3 length: 14 residues. The germline CDR1 and CDR2 sequences are SGHTA and FQGNSA. The CDR3 loop reads CASTYGQGFAEAFF.

This chain connects TRBV5-6 to TRBJ1-2. Germline V gives CDR1 SGHDT, CDR2 YYEEEE. The CDR3 consists of 14 residues. This chain's CDR3 is CASSLGHTNYGYTF.

The chain is built from TRBV12-3 or TRBV12-4 and TRBJ2-7. The CDR3 runs to 13 residues. CDR3 sequence: CASSPGFLYEQYF.

The chain combines TRBV5-1 with TRBJ2-1; TCRdb lists TRBD2, though no DNA is available to test this call. There are 15 residues in the CDR3. Germline V lookup: CDR1 SGHRS, CDR2 YFSETQ. CDR3 sequence reads: CASSLTSTLYNEQFF. Combining the CDR3 with reference TRBV5-1 and TRBJ2-1 gives the whole variable domain KAGVTQTPRYLIKTRGQQVTLSCSPISGHRSVSWYQQTPGQGLQFLFEYFSETQRNKGNFPGRFSGRQFSNSRSEMNVSTLELGDSALYLCASSLTSTLYNEQFFGPGTRLTVL.

V and J are TRBV7-8 and TRBJ1-2; TCRdb gives TRBD1 as the D gene, but with no DNA this cannot be confirmed. Germline V CDR1 and CDR2: SGHVS, FQNEAQ. The CDR3 runs 15 residues. CDR3 sequence: CASSLAGQGPNGYTF.

The gene calls are TRBV20-1 and TRBJ2-4. Looked up from germline, CDR1 is DFQATT and CDR2 is SNEGSKA (reference sequence). The CDR3 runs 16 residues. The CDR3 region is CSARDLGRLAKNIQYF.

J is TRBJ1-2 and V is TRBV6-5; TCRdb selects TRBD1, and the lack of DNA leaves this call unchecked. CDR1 and CDR2 (germline): MNHEY, SVGAGI. This CDR3 spans 12 amino acids. CDR3 amino acids: CASSPYQGGYTF.

V is TRBV7-2 and J is TRBJ2-1; TCRdb indicates TRBD2, and absent DNA this call remains unverified. The CDR3 has 14 residues. The V gene's germline CDR1 is SGHTA and CDR2 FQGNSA. The chain's CDR3 is CASSLLAAYNEQFF.

The J gene is TRBJ2-1, the V gene TRBV7-2; TCRdb picks TRBD2, but there is no DNA to check that call. The CDR3 runs to 15 residues. Germline V gene data show CDR1 as SGHTA and CDR2 as FQGNSA. The CDR3 is CASDPGTSGRGEQFF.

This chain joins TRBV13 and TRBJ2-3; TCRdb's assignment of TRBD2 cannot be checked, as there is no DNA. This CDR3 comprises 17 residues. The germline CDR1 and CDR2 sequences are PRHDT and FYEKMQ (reference sequence). CDR3: CASSRFLLAGGTDTQYF.

V and J are TRBV7-2 and TRBJ1-2; TCRdb lists TRBD1, though no DNA is available to test this call. Per the germline V gene, CDR1 is SGHTA and CDR2 is FQGNSA. The CDR3 has 15 amino acids. The CDR3 spells CASSLGGQGNYGYTF.

The V gene is TRBV5-1, the J gene TRBJ1-3. CDR3 length: 14 amino acids. Per the germline V gene, CDR1 is SGHRS and CDR2 is YFSETQ. The chain's CDR3 is CASSPPSTGNTIYF.

V and J are TRBV6-2 or TRBV6-3 and TRBJ2-2; TCRdb returns TRBD2, unconfirmable since there is no DNA. This CDR3 has 18 amino acids. Germline V CDR1 and CDR2: MNHEY, SVGEGT. This CDR3 reads CASTENYRRGLNTGELFF.